This T cell receptor (beta chain) was identified during a study of blood T cell repertoires in COVID-19. Study at large: The United States, Italy and Spain provided the acute and convalescent COVID-19 samples. T cells, B-cell-depleted T cells, or PBMCs provided the cDNA or gDNA that served as material.

Some clones are missing from TCRdb's copy, which holds only in-frame ones; the method was immunoSEQ multiplex PCR. The sample lists approximately 75,000 clones; around 85% were seen once. This clone was counted between two and nine times. The sequenced sample was peripheral blood. The clonotype was recovered from a man at least 80 years old with acute or convalescent COVID-19.

The CDR3 DNA reads TGTGCCAGCAGTTTAGGTGGACAGGCCAGCTATGGCTACACCTTC. Encoded protein: CASSLGGQASYGYTF. The V gene is TRBV28, the J gene TRBJ1-2, with TRBD1 identical over 7 bases. This CDR3 has 15 amino acids. The germline V gene encodes CDR1 MDHEN and CDR2 SYDVKM. J lost 4 bases, V lost 2 bases, and 7 bases had no gene match.